This entry concerns a single T cell receptor beta chain. Its target is unknown. The CDR3 covers 15 residues. The trim removed 3 bases at V and 7 bases at J, leaving 8 bases unmatched. CDR1 and CDR2 from the germline V gene are SGDLS and YYNGEE. The data were taken from a study of T cells in Graves' hyperthyroidism and ophthalmopathy. Notes on the study in general: Median prediction lead before ophthalmopathy onset was around seven months with the model.

Graves' hyperthyroidism showing no ophthalmopathy progression within 18 months was considered stable. The PBMCs had their origin in roughly 9.8 ml of fresh peripheral blood. TCR beta CDR3 region amplification was performed from RNA transcripts. A set of HTBI primers served as the primers for a first-round RT-PCR of the TCR CDR3. Each CDR3 protein gets one entry after TCRdb re-called the multiplex PCR reads with MiXCR. The repertoire holds around 690,000 distinct CDR3 sequences, with 15% to 20% as singletons. Sequencing was done on a sample of blood. This chain joins TRBV9 and TRBJ1-5; 9 bases align to TRBD1. This sequence was found in a man aged 50-59 years with Graves' hyperthyroidism. CDR3 in DNA: TGTGCCAGCAGCGGGACAGGGGCCCCCGGGCAGCCCCAGCATTTT. Translated, it gives CASSGTGAPGQPQHF. The whole variable domain, filled in from reference TRBV9 and TRBJ1-5, reads DSGVTQTPKHLITATGQRVTLRCSPRSGDLSVYWYQQSLDQGLQFLIQYYNGEERAKGNILERFSAQQFPDLHSELNLSSLELGDSALYFCASSGTGAPGQPQHFGDGTRLSIL.